This entry features one T cell receptor beta chain sequence. Its matching antigen is unknown. Next came a second PCR, run for about 6 to 12 cycles, which used a sample-barcoded 5' primer along with a J-beta primer mix. MiXCR, applied by TCRdb to the 5' RACE reads, yields one record per CDR3 protein. The repertoire holds about 930,000 distinct CDR3 sequences, with about 28% as singletons. Germline V CDR1 and CDR2: SGHTA, FQGNSA. The CDR3 consists of 16 residues. V was shortened by 1 base and J by 2 bases, with 14 bases between the two germline ends. This entry is derived from a study of blood T cells in healthy people across ages. General study points: The unknown donor CMV status may have confounded expanded clonotype changes. Getting older went along with TCR beta diversity per million T cells dropping roughly linearly.

The sample was also reused in another study, on T cells of mothers and their children. Per that paper: Using the M1S primer, the second PCR added sample barcodes along with 2-4 random nucleotides.

V usage is TRBV7-2 and J usage is TRBJ1-2; D ambiguous. The TCR comes from a woman aged 40 to 50 in good health. Input material: blood. The CDR3 loop is CASSLDRDSGNYGYTF. DNA of the CDR3: TGTGCCAGCAGCTTAGACCGGGATTCGGGAAACTATGGCTACACCTTC.